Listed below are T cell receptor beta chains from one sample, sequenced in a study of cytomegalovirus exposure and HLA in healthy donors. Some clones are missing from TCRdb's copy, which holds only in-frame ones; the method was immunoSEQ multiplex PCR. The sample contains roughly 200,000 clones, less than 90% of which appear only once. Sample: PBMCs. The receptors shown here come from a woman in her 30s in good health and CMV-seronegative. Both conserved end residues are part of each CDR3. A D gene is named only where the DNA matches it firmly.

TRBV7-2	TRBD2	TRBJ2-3	CASSLGSGGTDTQYF	TGTGCCAGCAGCTTAGGTAGCGGGGGTACAGATACGCAGTATTTT
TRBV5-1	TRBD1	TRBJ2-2	CASSLLGQGTPGELFF	TGCGCCAGCAGCTTGTTGGGACAGGGGACCCCCGGGGAGCTGTTTTTT
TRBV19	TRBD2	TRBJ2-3	CASSILAGVADTQYF	TGTGCCAGTAGTATACTAGCGGGAGTTGCAGATACGCAGTATTTT
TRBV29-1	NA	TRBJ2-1	CSADRGTAIYNEQFF	TGCAGCGCTGATAGGGGGACGGCCATTTACAATGAGCAGTTCTTC
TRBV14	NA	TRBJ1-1	CASSQEEENTEAFF	TGTGCCAGCAGCCAAGAGGAGGAAAACACTGAAGCTTTCTTT
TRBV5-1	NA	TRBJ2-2	CASSLGAAKGAGELFF	TGCGCCAGCAGCTTGGGGGCAGCGAAAGGGGCCGGGGAGCTGTTTTTT
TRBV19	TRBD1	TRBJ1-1	CASRTQGGTEAFF	TGTGCCAGTAGAACCCAGGGGGGCACTGAAGCTTTCTTT
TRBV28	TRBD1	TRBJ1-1	CASSLFSLRPGGTEAFF	TGTGCCAGCAGTTTATTCTCCCTGCGGCCAGGGGGTACTGAAGCTTTCTTT
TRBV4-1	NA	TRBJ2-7	CASSRGHGDYEQYF	TGCGCCAGCAGCAGAGGGCACGGAGACTACGAGCAGTACTTC
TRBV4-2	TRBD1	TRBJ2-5	CASSQPQGAQETQYF	TGTGCCAGCAGCCAACCACAGGGGGCCCAAGAGACCCAGTACTTC
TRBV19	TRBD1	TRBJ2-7	CASSPGGYEQYF	TGTGCCAGTAGCCCAGGGGGCTACGAGCAGTACTTC